This T cell receptor beta chain was obtained from a study of T cell changes during pregnancy in multiple sclerosis. From germline, CDR1 is SGHTS and CDR2 YDEGEE. V lost 3 bases and J lost 2, with 12 bases in between. The CDR3 is 15 amino acids. Only in-frame clones appear in the TCRdb table, and some are missing; sequencing was by immunoSEQ multiplex PCR. The data show 50,000 to 60,000 clones, around 92% seen once. This clone has a single count. The chain is built from TRBV5-8 and TRBJ1-5; possibly TRBD1 for D (6 bases). This sample comprised CD4+ T cells from peripheral blood mononuclear cells, obtained after pregnancy. The clonotype originates from a female donor in good health, enrolled as a control in a pregnancy study. As DNA, the CDR3 is TGTGCCAGCAGCTCACAGGGAATGGGCAATCAGCCCCAGCATTTT. This translates into CASSSQGMGNQPQHF. The complete variable domain, with remaining parts taken from reference TRBV5-8 and TRBJ1-5, reads EAGVTQSPTHLIKTRGQQATLRCSPISGHTSVYWYQQALGLGLQFLLWYDEGEERNRGNFPPRFSGRQFPNYSSELNVNALELEDSALYLCASSSQGMGNQPQHFGDGTRLSIL.